This T cell receptor beta chain was retrieved from a study of cytotoxic CD8 clonotypes in ibrutinib-treated CLL. As for the study in general: Patients: roughly ten relapsed/refractory, approximately 15 treatment-naive, some 18 IGHV unmutated.

For this clone: The target antigen is unknown.

V lost 2 bases to trimming and J lost 6 bases, with 7 bases between them. Germline CDR1 is SEHNR and CDR2 is FQNEAQ (reference sequence). The CDR3 is 13 residues long. The method was immunoSEQ multiplex PCR; TCRdb's version includes in-frame clones alone and lacks a portion of them. The top ten hold approximately 35% of the sample, which has 100,000 or so clones, 50% to 65% seen once. Findings of the study overall: Against age-matched healthy donors, baseline clonality ran higher and tracked circulating CD8+ T-cell counts. Sample timing was unmatched between remission and later-progressing patients; lymph nodes unstudied.

The chain couples TRBV7-9 to TRBJ2-2; D is ambiguous. This sequence was found in a human donor with chronic lymphocytic leukemia. Here the sequenced sample was PBMCs, taken after 24 months of ibrutinib treatment. CDR3 sequence: CASSLYQPGELFF. CDR3 sequence (DNA): TGTGCCAGCAGCTTATACCAGCCCGGGGAGCTGTTTTTT.